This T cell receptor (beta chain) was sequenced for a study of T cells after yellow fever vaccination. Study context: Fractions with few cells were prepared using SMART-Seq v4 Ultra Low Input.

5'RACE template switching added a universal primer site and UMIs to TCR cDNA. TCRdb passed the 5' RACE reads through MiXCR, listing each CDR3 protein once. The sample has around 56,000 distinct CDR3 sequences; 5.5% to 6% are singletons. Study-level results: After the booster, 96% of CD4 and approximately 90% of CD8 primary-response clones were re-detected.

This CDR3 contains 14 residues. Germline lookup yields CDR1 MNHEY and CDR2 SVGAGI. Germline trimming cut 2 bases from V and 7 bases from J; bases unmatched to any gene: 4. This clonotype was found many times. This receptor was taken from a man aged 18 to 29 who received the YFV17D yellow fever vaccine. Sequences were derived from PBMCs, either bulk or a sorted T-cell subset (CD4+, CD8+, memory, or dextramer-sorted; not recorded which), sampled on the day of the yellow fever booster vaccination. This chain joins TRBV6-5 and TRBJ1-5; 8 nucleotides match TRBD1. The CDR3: CASSYGQGWQPQHF. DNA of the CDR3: TGTGCCAGCAGTTACGGACAGGGCTGGCAGCCCCAGCATTTT.